What follows describes a single TCR beta chain. A much larger clone lies a single base off, so this may be a read error. The sample belongs to a study of blood T cells in healthy people across ages. V was trimmed by 5 bases and J by 7 bases, leaving 24 bases between them. Germline V lookup: CDR1 DFQATT, CDR2 SNEGSKA (reference sequence). This CDR3 has 15 residues. PCR was performed a second time for about 7 to 12 cycles using a sample-barcoded 5' primer and a J-beta primer mix. TCRdb reanalysed the 5' RACE reads using MiXCR and keeps one entry per CDR3 protein. The sample comprises 650,000 to 700,000 distinct CDR3 sequences, approximately 52% of which are singletons, and 13% rests with the top ten.

This chain uses TRBV20-1 with TRBJ2-7; no firm D call. Sequenced material: blood. This clonotype was sampled from a woman of 80 years or more in good health. CDR3 sequence: CSAASRSLSYNEQYF. CDR3 nucleotide sequence: TGCAGTGCTGCCTCTCGTAGTTTATCCTACAATGAGCAGTACTTC.